The present entry profiles one T cell receptor (beta chain) with its context. Its antigen is not identified. This CDR3 region has 15 residues. Between the trimmed V and J ends, which lost 4 bases and 4 bases, there was a span of 13 bases. Germline loops: CDR1 WSHSY, CDR2 SAAADI. The sequenced template was cDNA made from the entire isolated RNA. The read count averaged roughly 3.5 million across naive, central memory and regulatory T cell samples. Measured with immunoSEQ multiplex PCR; TCRdb has only the in-frame clones, and not every one. The sample comprises nearly 250,000 clones, roughly an eighth of which are singletons, and around 0.03% rests with the top ten. The entry originates in a study of beta chain features in type 1 diabetes. Study results and limitations: The naive, central memory and Treg TCRB repertoires looked more alike in patients than they did in healthy donors.

A sort by CD45RO/CCR7/CD25/CD127/CD95/CD27 yielded CD4+ naive, central memory, regulatory and stem cell-like memory cells. Purity (above 95%) was reached by all sorted populations. Material: naive CD4+ T cells from blood. The rearrangement uses TRBV10-2 and TRBJ2-2; perhaps TRBD2 as D (5 bases). The clonotype comes from a woman aged 40 to 50 in good health. The CDR3: CASSGLIGGTGELFF. CDR3 coding DNA: TGCGCCAGCAGTGGCCTCATAGGAGGCACCGGGGAGCTGTTTTTT.